This T cell receptor beta chain was identified in a study of shared T cell receptors in the human thymus. V lost 4 bases and J lost 6, with 16 bases in between. Germline CDR1 is SGDLS and CDR2 is YYNGEE. This CDR3 has 14 amino acids. TCRdb's table, derived via immunoSEQ multiplex PCR, lists solely in-frame clones and lacks some. The repertoire includes roughly 710,000 clones, approximately 85% of them detected once, and approximately 0.01% sits in the top ten. The same specimen was also included in a second study, on human thymus T cells.

What was sequenced was thymocytes. V is TRBV9 and J is TRBJ1-1; D might be TRBD1 (5 bases). The TCR was taken from a girl under two years old with a congenital heart defect. In DNA, the CDR3 is TGTGCCAGCAGCCCTACCAAAAAGGGGCCTGAAGCTTTCTTT. Translation gives CASSPTKKGPEAFF.